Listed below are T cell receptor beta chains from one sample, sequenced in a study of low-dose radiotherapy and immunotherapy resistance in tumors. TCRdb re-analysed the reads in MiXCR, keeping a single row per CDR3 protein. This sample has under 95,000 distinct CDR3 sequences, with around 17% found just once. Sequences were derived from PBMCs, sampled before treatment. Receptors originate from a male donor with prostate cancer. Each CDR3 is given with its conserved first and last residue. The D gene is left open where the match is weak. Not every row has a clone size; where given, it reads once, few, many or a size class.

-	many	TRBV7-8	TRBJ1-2	CASSFTGVYGYTF	TGTGCCAGCAGCTTTACGGGGGTCTATGGCTACACCTTC
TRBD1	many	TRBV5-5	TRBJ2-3	CASSLDLTGRVGDTQYF	TGTGCCAGCAGCTTGGACTTGACAGGGAGAGTAGGAGATACGCAGTATTTT
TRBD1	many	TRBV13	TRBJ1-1	CASSYGTGNTEAFF	TGTGCCAGCAGCTACGGGACAGGGAACACTGAAGCTTTCTTT
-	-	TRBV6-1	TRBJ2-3	CASSRGISSTDTQYF	TGTGCCAGCAGCCGCGGAATCTCTAGCACAGATACGCAGTATTTT
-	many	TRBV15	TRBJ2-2	CATSRDRSYTGELFF	TGTGCCACCAGCAGAGATCGGTCCTATACCGGGGAGCTGTTTTTT
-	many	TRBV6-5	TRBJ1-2	CASIPSLRQNYGYTF	TGTGCCAGCATCCCTTCGCTGCGGCAGAACTATGGCTACACCTTC
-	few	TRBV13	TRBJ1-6	CASSGNSPLHF	TGTGCCAGCAGCGGAAATTCACCCCTCCACTTT
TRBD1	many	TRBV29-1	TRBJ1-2	CSVERTGGRSPNYGYTF	TGCAGCGTTGAGCGGACAGGGGGCCGATCTCCTAACTATGGCTACACCTTC
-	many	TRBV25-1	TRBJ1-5	CASSENGGPQHF	TGTGCCAGCAGTGAAAACGGTGGTCCCCAGCATTTT
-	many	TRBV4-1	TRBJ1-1	CASSQDQDVEAFF	TGCGCCAGCAGCCAAGATCAGGACGTCGAAGCTTTCTTT
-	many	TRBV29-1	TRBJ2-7	CSIRTAGRHYEQYF	TGCAGCATCCGGACGGCAGGCCGTCACTACGAGCAGTACTTC
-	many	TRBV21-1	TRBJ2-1	CASSKAPGTPSSYNEQFF	TGTGCCAGCAGCAAAGCTCCCGGGACACCGAGCTCCTACAATGAGCAGTTCTTC
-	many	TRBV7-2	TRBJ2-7	CASSLEGHSSYEQYF	TGTGCCAGCAGCTTAGAGGGCCATAGCTCCTACGAGCAGTACTTC
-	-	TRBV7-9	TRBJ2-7	CASSLRRGGGYEQYF	TGTGCCAGCAGCTTAAGGAGGGGGGGGGGCTACGAGCAGTACTTC
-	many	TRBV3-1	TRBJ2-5	CASSDDNARVEGETQYF	TGTGCCAGCAGTGACGACAATGCTCGTGTGGAGGGAGAGACCCAGTACTTC
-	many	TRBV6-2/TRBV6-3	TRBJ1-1	CASSSRTDGNTEAFF	TGTGCCAGCAGTTCGCGGACGGACGGGAACACTGAAGCTTTCTTT
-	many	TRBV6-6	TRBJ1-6	CASRYEWGGNSPLHF	TGTGCCAGCCGCTATGAGTGGGGGGGTAATTCACCCCTCCACTTT
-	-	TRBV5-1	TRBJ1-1	CASRPGVGEAFF	TGCGCCAGCAGGCCAGGGGTGGGTGAAGCTTTCTTT
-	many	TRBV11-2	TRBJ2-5	CASSFTEQETQYF	TGTGCCAGCAGCTTCACTGAACAAGAGACCCAGTACTTC
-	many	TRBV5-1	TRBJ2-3	CASSKDGGRDTQYF	TGCGCCAGCAGCAAGGACGGGGGGCGAGATACGCAGTATTTT
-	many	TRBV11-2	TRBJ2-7	CASSQQQDRNSYEQYF	TGTGCCAGCAGCCAACAGCAGGACAGAAACTCCTACGAGCAGTACTTC
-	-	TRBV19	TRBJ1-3	CASKVAGDGNTIYF	TGTGCCAGTAAGGTTGCAGGGGATGGAAACACCATATATTTT
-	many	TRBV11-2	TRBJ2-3	CASSLGPLGSDTQYF	TGTGCCAGCAGCTTAGGCCCTTTGGGCTCAGATACGCAGTATTTT
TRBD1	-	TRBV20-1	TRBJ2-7	CSAIPPPEQGGASYEQYF	TGCAGTGCGATCCCCCCGCCTGAACAGGGGGGCGCCTCCTACGAGCAGTACTTC